These 17 T cell receptor beta chains were all obtained from the same sample, sequenced in a study of blood T cell repertoires in COVID-19. The repertoire was sequenced with immunoSEQ multiplex PCR; TCRdb's copy has only in-frame clones and lacks some. The table has 140,000 to 150,000 clones, less than 90% seen once. Sequencing was done on a sample of PBMCs or T cells enriched from blood (not recorded which). These receptors were collected from a woman aged 45-65 years who had been exposed to COVID-19.

V usage is TRBV19 and J usage is TRBJ2-1, with 9 nucleotides matching TRBD2. This CDR3 is 17 amino acids long. V dropped 0 bases and J dropped 6; count of bases not matched to a gene: 9. Germline CDR1 is LNHDA and CDR2 is SQIVND (reference sequence). The CDR3 DNA follows: TGTGCCAGTAGTATAGATCATCGACTAGCGGAAACCAATGAGCAGTTCTTC. Its translation is CASSIDHRLAETNEQFF.

The CDR3 sequence is CASSGDRGNGYTF. The CDR3, as DNA: TGTGCCAGCAGTGGGGACAGGGGAAATGGCTACACCTTC. V usage is TRBV6-2 or TRBV6-3 and J usage is TRBJ1-2; 10 nucleotides align to TRBD1. The CDR3 covers 13 residues. Germline trimming cut 5 bases from V and 6 bases from J; bases unmatched to any gene: 3. CDR1 is MNHEY and CDR2 is SVGEGT in the germline V gene.

V usage is TRBV30 and J usage is TRBJ2-2; 9 bases line up with TRBD1. There are 14 residues in the CDR3. V dropped 4 bases and J dropped 6; count of bases not matched to a gene: 6. Per the germline V gene, CDR1 is GTSNPN and CDR2 is SVGIG (reference sequence). The CDR3, as DNA: TGTGCCTGGATTGTGGACAGGGGATCCGGGGAGCTGTTTTTT. Protein product: CAWIVDRGSGELFF.

The genes are TRBV10-3 and TRBJ1-2, with D perhaps TRBD1 (5 bases). Deletions cut 2 bases from V and 2 bases from J, with 12 bases between. CDR3 length: 15 amino acids. Per germline, CDR1 ENHRY and CDR2 SYGVKD. CDR3 sequence reads: CAISERTQGNYGYTF. The CDR3 region has the DNA TGTGCCATCAGTGAGAGGACCCAGGGAAACTATGGCTACACCTTC.

The V gene is TRBV12-3 or TRBV12-4, the J gene TRBJ1-3, with D perhaps matching TRBD1 (5 bases). The ends were cut back, 5 bases at V and 4 bases at J, with 9 bases in the middle. This CDR3 comprises 13 residues. The DNA for the CDR3 is TGTGCCAGCAGTCCGGGGGTGGGAAACACCATATATTTT. Translated: CASSPGVGNTIYF.

The rearrangement links TRBV7-9 to TRBJ2-5, with TRBD2 matching 7 bases. V shed 5 bases and J 5 bases; nucleotides not matched to a gene: 11. The CDR3 extends over 15 amino acids. Germline-derived CDR1 and CDR2 are SEHNR and FQNEAQ (reference sequence). DNA for the CDR3: TGTGCCAGCAGCCCCCGGACTAGTTCCCGTGAGACCCAGTACTTC. Amino acid sequence: CASSPRTSSRETQYF.

V and J are TRBV30 and TRBJ1-5, with D perhaps TRBD1 (5 bases). This CDR3 has 12 residues. With 3 bases removed from V and 7 bases from J, the gap between germline ends came to 10 bases. Per the germline V gene, CDR1 is GTSNPN and CDR2 is SVGIG (reference sequence). In DNA form, the CDR3 reads TGTGCCTGGAGCCGCAGGGCCCAGCCCCAGCATTTT. This encodes CAWSRRAQPQHF. Full variable domain (rest looked up from reference TRBV30 and TRBJ1-5): SQTIHQWPATLVQPVGSPLSLECTVEGTSNPNLYWYRQAAGRGLQLLFYSVGIGQISSEVPQNLSASRPQDRQFILSSKKLLLSDSGFYLCAWSRRAQPQHFGDGTRLSIL.

This clone showed up just a few times. The chain is built from TRBV10-1 and TRBJ2-3; perhaps TRBD2 as D (5 bases). The V gene's germline CDR1 is WNHNN and CDR2 SYGVQD (reference sequence). This CDR3 is 14 amino acids long. Trimming stripped 2 bases from V and 6 bases from J, with 12 bases between. CDR3 in DNA: TGCGCCAGCAGTGAGCCGCGGACTCACGATACGCAGTATTTT. Protein: CASSEPRTHDTQYF.

The chain is built from TRBV11-3 and TRBJ2-5, with TRBD1 matching over 7 bases. With V trimmed by 5 bases and J by 3 bases, 6 bases remained unmatched. The CDR3 runs 14 residues. Germline loops: CDR1 SGHNT, CDR2 YENEEA. The CDR3 region has the DNA TGTGCCAGCAGCCCCCCGGGACAGAAAGAGACCCAGTACTTC. Protein sequence: CASSPPGQKETQYF.

The chain couples TRBV9 to TRBJ2-7; 8 bases fit TRBD2. CDR1 and CDR2 from the germline V gene are SGDLS and YYNGEE. The J segment lost 1 base and the V segment lost 4 bases, leaving 7 bases of the junction unmatched. The CDR3 covers 15 residues. The CDR3 loop is CASSLGASGSYEQYF. As DNA, the CDR3 is TGTGCCAGCAGCCTAGGGGCTAGCGGGTCCTACGAGCAGTACTTC.

This clone is a singleton in its sample. The junction differs from germline at one of its ends, possibly a read error. This chain uses TRBV7-7 with TRBJ2-2, with 11 bases fitting TRBD2. Looked up from germline, CDR1 is SSHAT and CDR2 is FNYEAQ (reference sequence). The CDR3 runs 15 residues. The chain's CDR3 is CASSAGTSGTGELFF. The DNA for the CDR3 is TGTGCTAGCAGCGCCGGGACTAGCGGCACCGGGGAGCTGTTTTTT.

This sequence joins TRBV10-3 and TRBJ2-2, with 8 bases fitting TRBD2. Looked up from germline, CDR1 is ENHRY and CDR2 is SYGVKD. Unmatched junction bases numbered 3, after V lost 6 bases and J lost 6 bases. This CDR3 has 13 residues. The CDR3 DNA follows: TGTGCCATCAGGCCGGGACTAGCCGGGGAGCTGTTTTTT. Its translation is CAIRPGLAGELFF.

J is TRBJ1-1 and V is TRBV10-3; D perhaps matches TRBD1 (5 bases). In germline, CDR1 is ENHRY, CDR2 SYGVKD. The V gene lost 7 bases and the J gene lost 3 bases, with 12 bases spanning the gap. This CDR3 has 13 residues. CDR3 bases: TGTGCCATCAAGAAGACGGGGGACACTGAAGCTTTCTTT. Amino acid sequence: CAIKKTGDTEAFF.

The DNA for the CDR3 is TGTGCCAGCAGTCAGGGGGTTGCGCAGCAGTACTTC. Encoded protein: CASSQGVAQQYF. The V and J genes are TRBV6-2 or TRBV6-3 and TRBJ2-7; 7 nucleotides match TRBD1. This CDR3 is 12 amino acids long. Trimming took 5 bases from V and 8 from J; bases not matched to a gene: 6. The germline CDR1 and CDR2 sequences are MNHEY and SVGEGT.

A single count supports this clone. The gene calls are TRBV15 and TRBJ1-5; D is unclear. There are 13 residues in the CDR3. Trimming stripped 1 base from V and 4 bases from J, with 5 bases between. Germline CDR1 is LNHNV and CDR2 is YYDKDF (reference sequence). The CDR3 reads CATSRANNQPQHF. CDR3 in DNA: TGTGCCACCAGCAGAGCCAATAATCAGCCCCAGCATTTT. Supplemented by reference TRBV15 and TRBJ1-5, the full variable domain reads DAMVIQNPRYQVTQFGKPVTLSCSQTLNHNVMYWYQQKSSQAPKLLFHYYDKDFNNEADTPDNFQSRRPNTSFCFLDIRSPGLGDTAMYLCATSRANNQPQHFGDGTRLSIL.

The count of this clone is one. The genes are TRBV5-1 and TRBJ2-3; D gene uncertain. The V gene's germline CDR1 is SGHRS and CDR2 YFSETQ. The V and J ends lost 2 bases and 5 bases respectively, with 9 bases between them. CDR3 size: 13 residues. As DNA, the CDR3 is TGCGCCAGCAGCTTACGATCAGGAGATACGCAGTATTTT. Translating it yields CASSLRSGDTQYF.

The chain has TRBV4-1 and TRBJ1-3; the D is unclear. The CDR3 has 16 residues. Trimming removed 0 bases from V and 3 bases from J, with 12 bases in between. CDR1 and CDR2 (germline): MGHRA, YSYEKL. This chain's CDR3 is CASSQDSPERGNTIYF. CDR3 bases: TGCGCCAGCAGCCAAGATTCTCCAGAACGTGGAAACACCATATATTTT.